This T cell receptor (beta chain) came from a study of T cell repertoires in cytomegalovirus infection. TCRdb used MiXCR to reprocess the reads, holding one entry per CDR3 protein. The table has around 540,000 distinct CDR3 sequences, 30% to 40% seen once; the top ten hold 15% to 20%. CDR3 length equals 16 residues. Germline CDR1 is MGHRA and CDR2 is YSYEKL. Study-wide results and caveats: Based on cumulative public TCR beta family frequency, carriers of CMV plus the relevant HLA were identified.

Of note for this clonotype: No antigen is known for it. One end of the junction fails to match germline, which may point to a read error.

The sequencing here drew on cultured PBMCs, taken from culture after CMV antigen stimulation. The chain links TRBV4-1 to TRBJ2-1; 9 bases match TRBD2. The TCR comes from a human donor in good health (CMV status not recorded). Some clones in this sample may be carry-over from other donors' samples. For the CDR3, the DNA is TGTGCCAGCAGCCAAGAGGAGGGACTAGCAGTCGATGAGCAGTTCTTC. Protein product: CASSQEEGLAVDEQFF.